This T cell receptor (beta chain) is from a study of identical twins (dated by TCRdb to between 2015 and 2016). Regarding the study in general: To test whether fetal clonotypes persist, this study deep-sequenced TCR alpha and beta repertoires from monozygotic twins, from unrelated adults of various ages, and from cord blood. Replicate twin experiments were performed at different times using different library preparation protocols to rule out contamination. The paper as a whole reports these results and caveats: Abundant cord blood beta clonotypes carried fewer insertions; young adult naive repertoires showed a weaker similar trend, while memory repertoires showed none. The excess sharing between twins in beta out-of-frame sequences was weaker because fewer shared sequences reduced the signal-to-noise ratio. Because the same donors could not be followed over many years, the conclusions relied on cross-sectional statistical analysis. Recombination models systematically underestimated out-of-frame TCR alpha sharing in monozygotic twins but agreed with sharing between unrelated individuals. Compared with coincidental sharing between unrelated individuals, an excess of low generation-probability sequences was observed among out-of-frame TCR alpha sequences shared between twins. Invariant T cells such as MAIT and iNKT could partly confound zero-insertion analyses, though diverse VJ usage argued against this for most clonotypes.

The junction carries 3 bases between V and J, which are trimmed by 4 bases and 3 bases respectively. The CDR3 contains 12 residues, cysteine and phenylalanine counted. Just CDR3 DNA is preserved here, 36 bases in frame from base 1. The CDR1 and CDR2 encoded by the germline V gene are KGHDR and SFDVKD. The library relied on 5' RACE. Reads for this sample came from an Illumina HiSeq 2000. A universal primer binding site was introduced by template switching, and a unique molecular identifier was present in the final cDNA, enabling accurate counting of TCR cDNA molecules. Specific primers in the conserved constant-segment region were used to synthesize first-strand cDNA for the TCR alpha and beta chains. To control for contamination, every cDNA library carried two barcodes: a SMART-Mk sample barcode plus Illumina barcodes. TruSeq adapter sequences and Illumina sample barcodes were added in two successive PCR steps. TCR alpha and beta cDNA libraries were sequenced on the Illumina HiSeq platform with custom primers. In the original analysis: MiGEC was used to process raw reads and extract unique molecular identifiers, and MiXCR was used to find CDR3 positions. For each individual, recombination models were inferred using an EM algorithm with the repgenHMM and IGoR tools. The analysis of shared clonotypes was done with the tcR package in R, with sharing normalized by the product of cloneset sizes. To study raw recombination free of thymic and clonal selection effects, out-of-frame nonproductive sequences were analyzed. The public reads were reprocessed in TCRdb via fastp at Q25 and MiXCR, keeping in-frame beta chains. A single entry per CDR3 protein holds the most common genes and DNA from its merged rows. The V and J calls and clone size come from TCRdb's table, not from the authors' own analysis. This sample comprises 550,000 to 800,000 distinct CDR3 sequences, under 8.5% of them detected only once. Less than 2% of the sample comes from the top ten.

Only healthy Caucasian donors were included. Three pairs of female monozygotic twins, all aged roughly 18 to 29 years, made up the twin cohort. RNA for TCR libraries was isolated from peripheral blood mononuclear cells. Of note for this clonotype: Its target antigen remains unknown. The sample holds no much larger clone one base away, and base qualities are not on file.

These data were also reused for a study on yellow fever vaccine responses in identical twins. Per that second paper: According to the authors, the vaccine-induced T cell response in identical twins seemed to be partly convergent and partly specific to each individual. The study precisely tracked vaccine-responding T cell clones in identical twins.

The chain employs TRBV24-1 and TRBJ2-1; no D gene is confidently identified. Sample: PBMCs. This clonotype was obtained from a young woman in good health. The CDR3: CATSDNYNEQFF. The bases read TGTGCCACCAGTGACAACTACAATGAGCAGTTCTTC.